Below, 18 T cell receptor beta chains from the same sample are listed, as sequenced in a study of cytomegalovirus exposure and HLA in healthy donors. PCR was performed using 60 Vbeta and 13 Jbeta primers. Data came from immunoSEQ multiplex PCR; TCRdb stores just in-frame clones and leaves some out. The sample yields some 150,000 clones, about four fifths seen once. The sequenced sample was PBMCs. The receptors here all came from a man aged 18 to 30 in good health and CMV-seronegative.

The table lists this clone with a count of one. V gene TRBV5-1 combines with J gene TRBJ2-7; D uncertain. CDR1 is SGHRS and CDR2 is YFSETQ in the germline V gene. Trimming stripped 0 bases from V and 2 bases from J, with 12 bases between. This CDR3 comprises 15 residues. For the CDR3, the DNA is TGCGCCAGCAGCTTGGGAGGTGATATCACCTACGAGCAGTACTTC. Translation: CASSLGGDITYEQYF.

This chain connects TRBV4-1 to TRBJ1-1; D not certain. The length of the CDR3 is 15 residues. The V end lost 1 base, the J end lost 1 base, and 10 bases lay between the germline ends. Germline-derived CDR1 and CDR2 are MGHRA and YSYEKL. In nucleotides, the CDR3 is TGCGCCAGCAGCCAAGGGCGGGGAACGAACACTGAAGCTTTCTTT. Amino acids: CASSQGRGTNTEAFF.

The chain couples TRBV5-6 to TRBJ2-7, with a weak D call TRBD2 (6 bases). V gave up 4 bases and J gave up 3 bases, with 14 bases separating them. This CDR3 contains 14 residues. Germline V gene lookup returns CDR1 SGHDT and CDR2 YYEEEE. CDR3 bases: TGTGCCAGCAGCCCCGCGGGCGGGGTCTACGAGCAGTACTTC. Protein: CASSPAGGVYEQYF.

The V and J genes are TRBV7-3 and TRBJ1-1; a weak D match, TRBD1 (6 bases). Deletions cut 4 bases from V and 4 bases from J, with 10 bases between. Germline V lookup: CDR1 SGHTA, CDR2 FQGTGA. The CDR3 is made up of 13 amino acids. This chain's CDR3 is CASSSDRITEAFF. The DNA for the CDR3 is TGTGCCAGCAGCTCCGACAGGATCACTGAAGCTTTCTTT.

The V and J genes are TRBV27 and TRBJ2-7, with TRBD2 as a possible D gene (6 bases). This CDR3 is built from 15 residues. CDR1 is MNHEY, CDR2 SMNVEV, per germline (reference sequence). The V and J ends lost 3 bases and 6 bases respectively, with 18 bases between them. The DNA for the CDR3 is TGTGCCAGCAGTTTGGGGGGACTTATAGGAGGCGAGCAGTACTTC. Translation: CASSLGGLIGGEQYF.

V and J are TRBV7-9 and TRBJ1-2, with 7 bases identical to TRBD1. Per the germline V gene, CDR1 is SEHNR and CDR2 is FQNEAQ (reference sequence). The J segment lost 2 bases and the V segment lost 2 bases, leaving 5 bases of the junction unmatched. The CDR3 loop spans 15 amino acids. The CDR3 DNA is TGTGCCAGCAGCTTACCTCGACAGGGAAACTATGGCTACACCTTC. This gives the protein CASSLPRQGNYGYTF.

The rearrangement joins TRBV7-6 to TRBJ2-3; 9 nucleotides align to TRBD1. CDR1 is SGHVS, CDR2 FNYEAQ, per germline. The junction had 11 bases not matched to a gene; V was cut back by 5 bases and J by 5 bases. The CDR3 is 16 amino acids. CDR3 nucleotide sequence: TGTGCCAGCAGCCCGCAGACAGGGGGTCAGGGAGATACGCAGTATTTT. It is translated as CASSPQTGGQGDTQYF.

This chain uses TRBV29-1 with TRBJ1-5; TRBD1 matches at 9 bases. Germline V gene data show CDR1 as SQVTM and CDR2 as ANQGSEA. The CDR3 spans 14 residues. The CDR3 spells CGAGTGNSNQPQHF. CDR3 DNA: TGCGGGGCCGGGACAGGGAATAGCAATCAGCCCCAGCATTTT.

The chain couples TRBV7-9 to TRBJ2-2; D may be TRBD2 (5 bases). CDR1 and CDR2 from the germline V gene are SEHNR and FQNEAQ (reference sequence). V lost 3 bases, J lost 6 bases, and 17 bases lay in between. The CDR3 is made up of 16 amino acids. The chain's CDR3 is CASSFSTSRAAGELFF. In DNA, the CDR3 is TGTGCCAGCAGCTTCTCGACCTCGAGGGCCGCCGGGGAGCTGTTTTTT.

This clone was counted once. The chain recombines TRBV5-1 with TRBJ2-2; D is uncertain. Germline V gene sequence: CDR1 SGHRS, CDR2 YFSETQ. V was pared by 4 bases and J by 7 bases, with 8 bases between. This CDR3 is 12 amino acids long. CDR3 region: CASSEYSGELFF. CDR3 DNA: TGCGCCAGCAGCGAGTATAGCGGGGAGCTGTTTTTT. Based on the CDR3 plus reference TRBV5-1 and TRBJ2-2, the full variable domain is KAGVTQTPRYLIKTRGQQVTLSCSPISGHRSVSWYQQTPGQGLQFLFEYFSETQRNKGNFPGRFSGRQFSNSRSEMNVSTLELGDSALYLCASSEYSGELFFGEGSRLTVL.

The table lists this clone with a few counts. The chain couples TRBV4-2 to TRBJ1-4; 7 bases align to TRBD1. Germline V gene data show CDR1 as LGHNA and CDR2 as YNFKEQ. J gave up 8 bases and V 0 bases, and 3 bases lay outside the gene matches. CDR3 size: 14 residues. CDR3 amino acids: CASSQDDRDEKLFF. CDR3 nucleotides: TGTGCCAGCAGCCAAGATGACAGGGACGAAAAACTGTTTTTT.

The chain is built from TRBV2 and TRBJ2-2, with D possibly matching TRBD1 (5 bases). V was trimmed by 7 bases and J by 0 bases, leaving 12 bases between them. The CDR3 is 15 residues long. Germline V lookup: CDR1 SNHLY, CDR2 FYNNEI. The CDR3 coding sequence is TGTGCCAGCACCCTTGGGGCGTCGAACACCGGGGAGCTGTTTTTT. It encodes CASTLGASNTGELFF.

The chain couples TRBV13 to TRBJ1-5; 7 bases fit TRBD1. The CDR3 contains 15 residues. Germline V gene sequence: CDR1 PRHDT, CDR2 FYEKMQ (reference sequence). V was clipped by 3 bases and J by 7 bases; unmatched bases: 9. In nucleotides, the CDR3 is TGTGCCAGCAGCTTGGGGGACAGAGAGGCGCAGCCCCAGCATTTT. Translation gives CASSLGDREAQPQHF.

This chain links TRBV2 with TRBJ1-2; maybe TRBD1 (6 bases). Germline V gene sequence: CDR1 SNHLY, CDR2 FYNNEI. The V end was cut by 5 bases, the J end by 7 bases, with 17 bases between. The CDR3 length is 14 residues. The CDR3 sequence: CASSSGEGFRGYTF. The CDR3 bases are TGTGCCAGCAGTTCAGGGGAAGGTTTTCGTGGCTACACCTTC.

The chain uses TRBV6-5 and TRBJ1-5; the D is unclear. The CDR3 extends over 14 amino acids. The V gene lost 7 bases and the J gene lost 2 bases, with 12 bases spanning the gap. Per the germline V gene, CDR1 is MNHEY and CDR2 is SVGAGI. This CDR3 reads CASNKAGRNQPQHF. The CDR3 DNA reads TGTGCCAGCAACAAGGCGGGTCGCAATCAGCCCCAGCATTTT.

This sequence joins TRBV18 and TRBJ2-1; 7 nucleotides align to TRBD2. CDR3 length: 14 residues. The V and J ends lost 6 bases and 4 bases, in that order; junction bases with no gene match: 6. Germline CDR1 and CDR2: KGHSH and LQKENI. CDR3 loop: CASSLSGGYNEQFF. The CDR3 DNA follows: TGTGCCAGCTCTCTTTCCGGGGGGTACAATGAGCAGTTCTTC.

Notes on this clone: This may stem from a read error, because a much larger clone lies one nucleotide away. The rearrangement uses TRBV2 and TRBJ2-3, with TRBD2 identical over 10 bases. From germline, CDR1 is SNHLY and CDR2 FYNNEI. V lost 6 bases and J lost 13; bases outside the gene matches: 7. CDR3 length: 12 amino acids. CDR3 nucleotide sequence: TGTGCCAGCAGCTTAGCTCTAGCGGGGGAGTATTTT. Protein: CASSLALAGEYF.

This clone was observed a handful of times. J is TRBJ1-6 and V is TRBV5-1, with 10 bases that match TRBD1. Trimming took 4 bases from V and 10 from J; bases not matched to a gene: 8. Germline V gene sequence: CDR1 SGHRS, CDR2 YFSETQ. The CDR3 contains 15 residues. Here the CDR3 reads CASSDRTGGESPLHF. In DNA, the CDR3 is TGCGCCAGCAGCGATCGGACAGGGGGGGAATCACCCCTCCACTTT.